Below are 15 T cell receptor beta chains sequenced from a single sample in a study of technical replicates of blood from a handful of donors. The assay was immunoSEQ multiplex PCR, and TCRdb's table has in-frame clones only and misses some. The repertoire holds around 69,000 clones, with roughly 88% as singletons. Sequences were obtained from PBMCs. These receptors were obtained from a human donor in good health. Some clones in this sample may be carry-over from other donors' samples.

The V gene is TRBV7-3, the J gene TRBJ2-3; the match to TRBD2 covers 8 bases. Germline V gives CDR1 SGHTA, CDR2 FQGTGA. The CDR3 runs 15 residues. The J segment lost 6 bases and the V segment lost 2 bases, leaving 7 bases of the junction unmatched. The CDR3 protein is CASSLASGRSDTQYF. In DNA, the CDR3 is TGTGCCAGCAGCTTAGCCAGCGGGAGAAGTGATACGCAGTATTTT.

This chain links TRBV11-2 with TRBJ1-1; D ambiguous. V lost 4 bases and J lost 2, with 11 bases in between. The CDR3 is 14 amino acids. The germline CDR1 and CDR2 sequences are SGHAT and FQNNGV. The CDR3 DNA follows: TGTGCCAGCAGCTCGGCAGGAACAAACACTGAAGCTTTCTTT. It is translated as CASSSAGTNTEAFF.

The chain recombines TRBV7-3 with TRBJ2-5; TRBD2 is a possible D gene (6 bases). V lost 1 base, J lost 5 bases, and 11 bases lay in between. The CDR3 is made up of 14 amino acids. CDR1 SGHTA and CDR2 FQGTGA come from the germline V gene. In nucleotides, the CDR3 is TGTGCCAGCAGCTTAAGTTGGGCGGGGGAGACCCAGTACTTC. Translating it yields CASSLSWAGETQYF.

This clone was observed a single time. The chain links TRBV7-6 to TRBJ2-3; 8 nucleotides align to TRBD2. The V gene's germline CDR1 is SGHVS and CDR2 FNYEAQ. The CDR3 is 21 amino acids. V trimming: 0 bases; J trimming: 4 bases; junction bases outside the gene matches: 21. In DNA, the CDR3 is TGTGCCAGCAGCTTAGCTCTGGCGGGGACTAGTTTCCCCCGTGTATCAGATACGCAGTATTTT. As protein: CASSLALAGTSFPRVSDTQYF.

This clone was seen more than once but under ten times. This sequence joins TRBV6-1 and TRBJ1-5, with D unresolved. Trimming shortened V by 7 bases and J by 0 bases, and 4 bases separated the two germline ends. The CDR3 consists of 12 residues. Germline assignment: CDR1 MNHNS and CDR2 SASEGT. The CDR3 sequence: CASTVSNQPQHF. The CDR3 DNA is TGTGCCAGCACTGTTAGCAATCAGCCCCAGCATTTT.

This sequence joins TRBV7-2 and TRBJ2-3; D uncertain. Germline V gene lookup returns CDR1 SGHTA and CDR2 FQGNSA. Deletions cut 5 bases from V and 2 bases from J, with 11 bases between. This CDR3 has 14 residues. CDR3 loop: CASSQETHTDTQYF. CDR3 nucleotides: TGTGCCAGCAGCCAGGAAACGCACACAGATACGCAGTATTTT.

V and J are TRBV12-5 and TRBJ2-1, with D possibly being TRBD1 (6 bases). The CDR3 contains 13 residues. Germline V gene lookup returns CDR1 LGHNT and CDR2 FRNRAP. V was shortened by 1 base and J by 10 bases, with 11 bases between the two germline ends. CDR3 amino acids: CASGLDFQGEQFF. The CDR3, as DNA: TGTGCTAGTGGTTTGGATTTTCAGGGGGAGCAGTTCTTC.

The V gene is TRBV7-2, the J gene TRBJ2-7; 9 bases line up with TRBD2. Trimming cost V 5 bases and J 4 bases; bases outside gene matches: 6. The CDR3 runs to 14 residues. Per the germline V gene, CDR1 is SGHTA and CDR2 is FQGNSA. This CDR3 reads CASSPGLARYEQYF. The CDR3 coding sequence is TGTGCCAGCAGCCCCGGACTAGCGCGGTACGAGCAGTACTTC.

The chain carries TRBV9 and TRBJ2-1, with 9 bases aligning to TRBD2. CDR3 length equals 15 residues. V gave up 4 bases and J gave up 4 bases; unmatched junction bases: 6. In germline, CDR1 is SGDLS, CDR2 YYNGEE. This chain's CDR3 is CASSPRLAVYNEQFF. In DNA, the CDR3 is TGTGCCAGCAGCCCTCGACTAGCGGTGTACAATGAGCAGTTCTTC.

This sequence joins TRBV6-5 and TRBJ1-6; perhaps TRBD1 as D (5 bases). Germline V gene data show CDR1 as MNHEY and CDR2 as SVGAGI. CDR3 size: 13 residues. V lost 0 bases and J lost 14, with 11 bases in between. The CDR3 spells CASSYSSGGALHF. DNA for the CDR3: TGTGCCAGCAGTTACTCCAGTGGGGGGGCCCTCCACTTT.

This chain connects TRBV10-3 to TRBJ1-1; D is unresolved. The length of the CDR3 is 13 residues. CDR1 and CDR2 (germline): ENHRY, SYGVKD. The V end lost 10 bases, the J end lost 4 bases, and 16 bases lay between the germline ends. DNA of the CDR3: TGTGCCACCAAATTGTGGGAGAGCACTGAAGCTTTCTTT. Its protein product is CATKLWESTEAFF.

V and J are TRBV19 and TRBJ1-4, with D hard to call. The CDR3 length is 16 residues. The germline CDR1 and CDR2 sequences are LNHDA and SQIVND (reference sequence). V was cut by 2 bases and J by 0 bases, with 10 bases left in between. Here the CDR3 DNA reads TGTGCCAGTAGTATAAGAGCCACCTCAACTAATGAAAAACTGTTTTTT. Translating gives CASSIRATSTNEKLFF.

This clone was observed a handful of times. The CDR3 is CASTLRQVENTEAFF. CDR3 sequence (DNA): TGTGCCAGCACCTTGAGACAGGTCGAGAACACTGAAGCTTTCTTT. The V call is TRBV7-2, the J call TRBJ1-1, with D possibly TRBD1 on 6 matching bases. V lost 7 bases to trimming and J lost 1 base, with 16 bases between them. CDR1 and CDR2 (germline): SGHTA, FQGNSA. The CDR3 length is 15 residues.

This chain joins TRBV6-1 and TRBJ2-7; D is perhaps TRBD2 (5 bases). Trimming removed 8 bases from V and 1 base from J, with 12 bases in between. Germline loops: CDR1 MNHNS, CDR2 SASEGT. This CDR3 spans 13 amino acids. CDR3 nucleotide sequence: TGTGCCAGCGGAGTGGGAGAATCCTACGAGCAGTACTTC. Translation: CASGVGESYEQYF.

The chain combines TRBV6-6 with TRBJ1-1; no clear D. This CDR3 comprises 14 residues. V lost 6 bases and J lost 4, with 15 bases in between. From germline, CDR1 is MNHNY and CDR2 SVGAGI (reference sequence). For the CDR3, the DNA is TGTGCCAGCAGACTCCCGGGCGCGGGCACTGAAGCTTTCTTT. This codes for CASRLPGAGTEAFF.